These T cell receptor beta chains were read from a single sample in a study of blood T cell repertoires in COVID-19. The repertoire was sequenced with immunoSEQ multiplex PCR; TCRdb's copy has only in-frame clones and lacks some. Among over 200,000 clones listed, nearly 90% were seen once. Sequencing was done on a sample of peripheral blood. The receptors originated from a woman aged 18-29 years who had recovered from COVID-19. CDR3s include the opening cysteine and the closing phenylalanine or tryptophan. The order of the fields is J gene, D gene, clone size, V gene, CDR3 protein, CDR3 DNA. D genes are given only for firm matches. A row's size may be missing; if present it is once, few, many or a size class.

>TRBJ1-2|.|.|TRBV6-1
CASSEGLGRAYYGYTF
TGTGCCAGCAGTGAAGGTCTGGGCAGGGCTTACTATGGCTACACCTTC
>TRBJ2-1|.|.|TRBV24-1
CATSDPSRSWWEQFF
TGTGCCACCAGTGACCCCTCCCGGAGTTGGTGGGAGCAGTTCTTC
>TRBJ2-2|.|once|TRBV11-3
CASSPRTATGELFF
TGTGCCAGCAGCCCCAGGACAGCCACCGGGGAGCTGTTTTTT
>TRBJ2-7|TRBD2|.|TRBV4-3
CASSQDRRGSRLEQYF
TGCGCCAGCAGCCAAGATAGGCGCGGGAGTCGTCTAGAGCAGTACTTC
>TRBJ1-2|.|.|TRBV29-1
CSVAQRSYGYTF
TGCAGCGTTGCCCAGCGCTCCTATGGCTACACCTTC
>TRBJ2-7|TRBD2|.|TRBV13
CASSPVGTSGSYEQYF
TGTGCCAGCAGCCCAGTTGGGACTAGCGGGAGTTACGAGCAGTACTTC
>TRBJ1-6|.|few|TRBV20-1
CSAITAGALHF
TGCAGTGCTATCACGGCGGGGGCCCTCCACTTT
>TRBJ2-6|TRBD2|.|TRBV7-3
CASSQSGGSGANVLTF
TGTGCCAGCAGCCAATCGGGGGGCTCTGGGGCCAACGTCCTGACTTTC
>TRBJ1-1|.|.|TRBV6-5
CASSSRQDMNTEAFF
TGTGCCAGCAGTTCGAGACAGGACATGAACACTGAAGCTTTCTTT
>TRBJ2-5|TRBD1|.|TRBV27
CASSLYRGETQYF
TGTGCCAGCAGTTTATACAGGGGAGAGACCCAGTACTTC
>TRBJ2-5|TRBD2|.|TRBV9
CASSKSGTSTPVTQYF
TGTGCCAGCAGCAAATCCGGGACTAGCACCCCGGTAACCCAGTACTTC
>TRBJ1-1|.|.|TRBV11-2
CASSLELNSNTEAFF
TGTGCCAGCAGCTTAGAGTTGAACTCGAACACTGAAGCTTTCTTT
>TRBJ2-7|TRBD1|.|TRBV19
CASRPGQGGLSIYEQYF
TGTGCCAGTAGACCGGGACAGGGAGGTTTATCCATCTACGAGCAGTACTTC
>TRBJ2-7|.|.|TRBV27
CASSPRQGRDEQYF
TGTGCCAGCAGTCCAAGACAGGGGAGGGACGAGCAGTACTTC
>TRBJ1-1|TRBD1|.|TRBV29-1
CSGKKGGANTEAFF
TGCAGCGGGAAAAAAGGGGGCGCGAACACTGAAGCTTTCTTT
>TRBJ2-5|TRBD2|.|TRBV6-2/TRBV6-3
CASSAPSGSFQETQYF
TGTGCCAGCAGTGCACCTAGCGGAAGCTTCCAAGAGACCCAGTACTTC
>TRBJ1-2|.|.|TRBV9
CASSPRGQGASYGYTF
TGTGCCAGCAGCCCGAGAGGCCAGGGCGCAAGCTATGGCTACACCTTC
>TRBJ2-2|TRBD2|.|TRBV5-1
CASSRTSSNTGELFF
TGCGCCAGCAGCCGGACTAGCTCGAACACCGGGGAGCTGTTTTTT
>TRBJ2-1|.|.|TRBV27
CASSLSQVNEQFF
TGTGCCAGCAGTTTATCCCAGGTCAATGAGCAGTTCTTC
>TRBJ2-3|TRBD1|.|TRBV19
CATSPGQGTDTQYF
TGTGCCACCTCCCCCGGACAGGGAACAGATACGCAGTATTTT
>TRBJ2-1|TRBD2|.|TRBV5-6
CASSWLAGNNEQFF
TGTGCCAGCAGCTGGCTAGCGGGGAACAATGAGCAGTTCTTC
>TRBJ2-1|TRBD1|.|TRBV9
CASSVGRQGAYNEQFF
TGTGCCAGCAGCGTAGGTCGACAGGGGGCCTACAATGAGCAGTTCTTC